Listed below are T cell receptor beta chains from one sample, sequenced in a study of identical twins. MiXCR, applied by TCRdb to the 5' RACE reads, yields one record per CDR3 protein. This table has some 900,000 distinct CDR3 sequences, 12% appearing once. Separately, the same data were catalogued under a study of yellow fever vaccine responses in identical twins.

Sequencing was carried out using PBMCs. These receptors originate from a young woman in good health. Each CDR3 is given with its conserved first and last residue. The order of the fields is D gene, V gene, CDR3 protein. A D gene is named only where the DNA matches it firmly.

>.|TRBV27
CASSPTTGTYYF
>TRBD2|TRBV11-3
CASSASGYSTDTQYF
>TRBD2|TRBV3-1
CASSFTAGGGADTQYF
>.|TRBV5-1
CASSIPRRENTGELFF
>.|TRBV7-9
CASSRVDNEQFF
>.|TRBV28
CASSPPGAGSYNEQFF
>.|TRBV19
CASSMGVDEQYF
>TRBD2|TRBV12-3/TRBV12-4
CASSFEGLAGRQQFF
>TRBD1|TRBV7-9
CASRAGQGAPGYGYTF
>TRBD1|TRBV7-8
CASSLGRTGDGELFF
>.|TRBV7-2
CASSLATSRVEQFF
>.|TRBV27
CASSGDTSPNTGELFF
>.|TRBV6-5
CASSHEMYGYTF
>TRBD1|TRBV12-3/TRBV12-4
CASSPRQGPTFRNYGYTF
>TRBD1|TRBV20-1
CSADGQGAQDEQFF
>.|TRBV7-2
CASWHISYNEQFF
>TRBD1|TRBV20-1
CSARDPGQTLGTQYF
>.|TRBV19
CASSIGQDQGTQYF
>.|TRBV12-3/TRBV12-4
CASSPSGLPSYEQYF
>.|TRBV7-8
CASSRRPGEAFF
>.|TRBV28
CASSPSWKGRESQYF
>TRBD1|TRBV10-3
CAIRESGDRGTSGTQYF
>.|TRBV12-3/TRBV12-4
CAASSGMDRFF
>TRBD1|TRBV2
CARRQGSSNEQFF
>TRBD2|TRBV14
CASSQDGTTFQETQYF
>.|TRBV12-3/TRBV12-4
CASSFGREIGQPQHF
>.|TRBV4-1
CASSQLSRRENTEAFF
>TRBD1|TRBV7-9
CASSFVALTGGIEQFF
>.|TRBV19
CASSISGTLTSEAFF
>.|TRBV13
CASSLNGGVGETQYF
>.|TRBV20-1
CSASTDPSGNTIYF
>.|TRBV11-2
CASSLAGDEAFF
>TRBD1|TRBV4-1
CASSKTGVEKLFF
>.|TRBV6-1
CASTPGQPSLGGTQYF
>.|TRBV20-1
CSTGRGSQPQHF
>.|TRBV20-1
CSASSGLPTDTQYF
>TRBD2|TRBV12-3/TRBV12-4
CASSRGLAGTNTDTQYF
>TRBD2|TRBV2
CASKERTGTRDSYEQYF
>.|TRBV20-1
CSAMGPAYQETQYF
>.|TRBV20-1
CSASPGHYTGELFF
>.|TRBV29-1
CSGHWRNTQYF
>.|TRBV7-9
CASSPRGQVDEQFF
>.|TRBV7-2
CASSSLHGGHGGELFF
>TRBD1|TRBV3-1
CASSSRDRDNTGELFF
>.|TRBV9
CASSVVNGGGDTQYF